This T cell receptor (beta chain) appears in the sequencing data of a study of read filtering for tumor transcriptome and immune sequencing. This clonotype was recorded at least ten times. This library used about 400 ng RNA and molecular barcoded adaptors spanning alpha/delta and beta/gamma chains. MiXCR was run by TCRdb on the reads, yielding one entry per CDR3 protein. The sample carries about 57,000 distinct CDR3 sequences, roughly 19% recorded once. The germline V gene has CDR1 SGHRS and CDR2 YFSETQ. CDR3 size: 15 residues. V was clipped by 5 bases and J by 4 bases; unmatched bases: 6. Sequencing was performed on a population of CD138-negative cells sorted from bone marrow. The rearrangement joins TRBV5-1 to TRBJ2-1; 10 bases are shared with TRBD1. The receptor was derived from a donor aged 40 or older with multiple myeloma. In DNA form, the CDR3 reads TGCGCCAGCAGAGAGGACAGGGGGTTTTACAATGAGCAGTTCTTC. It encodes CASREDRGFYNEQFF.